The rows below give T cell receptor beta chains drawn from one sample of a study of T cell repertoires in ileal Crohn's disease. Clones were sequenced by immunoSEQ multiplex PCR, and TCRdb holds only the in-frame ones, with some missing. Of under 14,000 clones in the sample, roughly 87% were seen once. Sequencing used ileal tissue. The receptors here all came from an adult with Crohn's disease. Each CDR3 is given with its conserved first and last residue. D genes are given only for firm matches. The size entry is marked missing in some rows and otherwise reads once, few, many or a size class.

abundance,d_gene,j_gene,v_gene,CDR3aa,CDR3nt
few,TRBD1,TRBJ1-2,TRBV18,CASSPGQGGFYGYTF,TGTGCCAGCTCACCCGGGCAGGGGGGATTCTATGGCTACACCTTC
-,-,TRBJ1-1,TRBV5-5,CASSLRPGVAFF,TGTGCCAGCAGCTTGAGACCTGGGGTAGCTTTCTTT
-,-,TRBJ2-1,TRBV7-3,CASSFFPGLDPFF,TGTGCCAGCAGCTTCTTTCCCGGCCTAGATCCGTTCTTC
-,-,TRBJ2-3,TRBV19,CSQVSTDTQYF,TGTTCACAGGTTAGCACAGATACGCAGTATTTT
-,TRBD2,TRBJ2-5,TRBV11-3,CASTPGGLADQETQYF,TGTGCCAGCACACCAGGGGGACTAGCGGACCAAGAGACCCAGTACTTC
-,TRBD1,TRBJ1-2,TRBV6-1,CASSGTGGYGYTF,TGTGCCAGCAGCGGGACAGGGGGCTATGGCTACACCTTC
-,-,TRBJ2-2,TRBV30,CAWSVRGRVNTGELFF,TGTGCCTGGAGTGTACGGGGCCGGGTGAACACCGGGGAGCTGTTTTTT
once,-,TRBJ1-2,TRBV9,CASSVGAAYGYTF,TGTGCCAGCAGCGTAGGAGCAGCCTATGGCTACACCTTC
few,-,TRBJ1-1,TRBV12-5,CASRVGTEAFF,TGTGCTAGTAGAGTAGGCACTGAAGCTTTCTTT
-,-,TRBJ1-1,TRBV5-1,CASSPDSGTEAFF,TGCGCCAGCAGCCCGGACAGTGGGACTGAAGCTTTCTTT
-,-,TRBJ1-1,TRBV14,CASSITAPGDAFF,TGTGCCAGCAGCATCACAGCACCGGGCGATGCTTTCTTT
-,-,TRBJ1-2,TRBV30,CALGRVTGYTF,TGTGCATTGGGAAGGGTAACTGGCTACACCTTC
-,-,TRBJ2-1,TRBV11-3,CASSLDHGGRGEQFF,TGTGCCAGCAGCTTAGATCATGGGGGACGGGGTGAGCAGTTCTTC
-,TRBD1,TRBJ1-2,TRBV6-6,CASRGQGVYGYTF,TGTGCCAGCAGGGGACAGGGGGTCTATGGCTACACCTTC
-,-,TRBJ2-1,TRBV6-5,CASRARGYRDEQFF,TGTGCCAGCAGGGCCCGAGGGTACAGGGACGAGCAGTTCTTC
-,-,TRBJ1-2,TRBV5-1,CASTAERGFYGYTF,TGCGCCAGCACCGCGGAAAGGGGGTTCTATGGCTACACCTTC
-,TRBD2,TRBJ2-3,TRBV29-1,CSVGGLRTDTQYF,TGCAGCGTGGGGGGGTTGAGGACAGATACGCAGTATTTT
-,-,TRBJ1-2,TRBV28,CASRYSGGGYTF,TGTGCCAGCAGGTACTCAGGTGGCGGCTACACCTTC
-,-,TRBJ2-1,TRBV5-1,CASSLWRGTYNEQFF,TGCGCCAGCAGCTTGTGGCGCGGGACCTACAATGAGCAGTTCTTC
-,TRBD2,TRBJ2-1,TRBV30,CAWSVRLKREIPRPYNEQFF,TGTGCCTGGAGTGTAAGACTAAAGCGGGAGATCCCGCGGCCCTACAATGAGCAGTTCTTC
-,TRBD1,TRBJ2-3,TRBV5-1,CASRPRGQSTDTQYF,TGCGCCAGCAGACCCAGGGGGCAAAGCACAGATACGCAGTATTTT
-,TRBD1,TRBJ1-4,TRBV5-1,CASSLPGQGEEKLFF,TGCGCCAGCAGCTTACCGGGACAGGGAGAAGAAAAACTGTTTTTT
-,TRBD2,TRBJ2-7,TRBV27,CASSLAGTNSYEQYF,TGTGCCAGCAGTCTAGCGGGTACTAACTCCTACGAGCAGTACTTC
-,-,TRBJ1-1,TRBV14,CASSMGVNTEAFF,TGTGCCAGCAGCATGGGGGTGAACACTGAAGCTTTCTTT
-,-,TRBJ2-3,TRBV6-1,CASGQFGADTQYF,TGTGCCAGCGGTCAGTTTGGGGCGGATACGCAGTATTTT
few,-,TRBJ1-2,TRBV19,CASKPTGTNYGYTF,TGTGCCAGTAAGCCAACAGGAACTAACTATGGCTACACCTTC
-,-,TRBJ1-1,TRBV27,CASSLDLYTEAFF,TGTGCCAGCAGTTTAGACCTATATACTGAAGCTTTCTTT
medium-sized,-,TRBJ2-1,TRBV11-3,CASSLDRENEQFF,TGTGCCAGCAGCTTAGATCGAGAAAATGAGCAGTTCTTC
-,-,TRBJ1-5,TRBV9,CASSVGGGQNQPQHF,TGTGCCAGCAGCGTAGGTGGGGGGCAGAATCAGCCCCAGCATTTT
-,TRBD1,TRBJ2-6,TRBV5-1,CASSAGGYSGANVLTF,TGCGCCAGTTCCGCAGGGGGTTACTCTGGGGCCAACGTCCTGACTTTC
-,-,TRBJ1-1,TRBV18,CASSWGSTEAFF,TGTGCCAGCTCATGGGGGTCCACTGAAGCTTTCTTT
-,-,TRBJ2-7,TRBV7-2,CASSPEPWRPIYEQYF,TGTGCCAGCAGCCCCGAACCCTGGAGGCCTATCTACGAGCAGTACTTC
-,-,TRBJ2-1,TRBV27,CASSLGRGRDEQFF,TGTGCCAGCAGTTTAGGACGCGGTCGGGATGAGCAGTTCTTC
once,-,TRBJ2-5,TRBV5-6,CASSFSQETQYF,TGTGCCAGCAGCTTTTCTCAGGAGACCCAGTACTTC
-,-,TRBJ1-1,TRBV6-5,CASSYSTSRWNTEAFF,TGTGCCAGCAGTTACTCAACCAGTCGCTGGAACACTGAAGCTTTCTTT
-,-,TRBJ2-6,TRBV11-3,CASSPETSGANVLTF,TGTGCCAGCAGCCCCGAAACTTCTGGGGCCAACGTCCTGACTTTC
-,-,TRBJ2-1,TRBV10-3,CAISEVPAGAGYNEQFF,TGTGCCATCAGTGAGGTTCCGGCGGGGGCAGGCTACAATGAGCAGTTCTTC
-,-,TRBJ1-1,TRBV7-2,CASSLVGGRAFF,TGTGCCAGCAGCTTAGTGGGGGGCAGAGCTTTCTTT
-,-,TRBJ1-6,TRBV19,CASSIQGPTSPLHF,TGTGCCAGTAGTATTCAGGGCCCGACCTCACCCCTCCACTTT
-,TRBD2,TRBJ2-1,TRBV7-2,CASSARVRWEGSYNEQFF,TGTGCCAGCAGCGCCCGGGTTAGGTGGGAGGGGTCCTACAATGAGCAGTTCTTC
-,-,TRBJ2-5,TRBV5-1,CASSLGAGIETQYF,TGCGCCAGCAGCTTGGGAGCAGGGATAGAGACCCAGTACTTC
-,-,TRBJ1-2,TRBV5-4,CASSPRGGQNYGYTF,TGTGCCAGCAGCCCCCGAGGGGGACAAAACTATGGCTACACCTTC
-,TRBD2,TRBJ2-1,TRBV4-2,CASSHLKLAGVNEQFF,TGTGCCAGCAGCCACTTGAAGCTAGCGGGAGTAAATGAGCAGTTCTTC
-,-,TRBJ1-2,TRBV2,CASSDSFYGYTF,TGTGCCAGCAGTGACAGTTTCTATGGCTACACCTTC
once,TRBD2,TRBJ2-1,TRBV7-3,CASSLHSGSGDNEQFF,TGTGCCAGCAGCCTCCATAGCGGGAGTGGCGACAATGAGCAGTTCTTC
-,-,TRBJ1-3,TRBV18,CASSPPQGPGNTIYF,TGTGCCAGCTCACCTCCCCAGGGACCTGGAAACACCATATATTTT
-,TRBD2,TRBJ2-1,TRBV25-1,CASSEPGLAGGLNEQFF,TGTGCCAGCAGTGAACCTGGACTAGCGGGAGGACTAAATGAGCAGTTCTTC
-,-,TRBJ1-1,TRBV29-1,CSVARQGGGAFF,TGCAGCGTTGCCAGGCAGGGAGGGGGAGCTTTCTTT
-,-,TRBJ2-7,TRBV9,CASSVGIRREQYF,TGTGCCAGCAGCGTAGGGATCCGGCGGGAGCAGTACTTC
-,TRBD2,TRBJ2-2,TRBV5-6,CASSLGTSGVNTGELFF,TGTGCCAGCAGCTTAGGGACCAGCGGGGTCAACACCGGGGAGCTGTTTTTT
-,TRBD1,TRBJ1-1,TRBV2,CASKRDRGGYTEAFF,TGTGCCAGCAAAAGGGACAGGGGGGGGTACACTGAAGCTTTCTTT
-,TRBD1,TRBJ2-1,TRBV7-6,CASSPGTALSRSSYNEQFF,TGTGCCAGCAGCCCCGGGACAGCTTTAAGTCGTAGCTCCTACAATGAGCAGTTCTTC
-,-,TRBJ2-3,TRBV7-3,CASGAGGTDTQYF,TGTGCCAGCGGAGCGGGCGGCACAGATACGCAGTATTTT
-,-,TRBJ1-2,TRBV7-2,CASSTRRDTYYTF,TGTGCCAGCAGCACCCGCCGGGACACTTACTACACCTTC
-,TRBD1,TRBJ2-7,TRBV5-8,CASSTDRTSYEQYF,TGTGCCAGCAGCACGGACAGGACCTCCTACGAGCAGTACTTC
-,-,TRBJ2-1,TRBV5-1,CASSLGGSYNEQFF,TGCGCCAGCAGCTTAGGGGGGTCCTACAATGAGCAGTTCTTC
-,TRBD2,TRBJ2-7,TRBV6-5,CASSPRGGRPYEQYF,TGTGCCAGCAGTCCTCGCGGGGGACGGCCCTACGAGCAGTACTTC